Below are 28 T cell receptor beta chains sequenced from a single sample in a study of regulatory T cells. The PCR used 52 TRBV and 13 TRBJ primers. Using immunoSEQ multiplex PCR, the repertoire was profiled, and TCRdb retains in-frame clones only, with some absent. The sample has 20,000 to 25,000 clones, over 85% seen once. Material: CD8+ T cells sorted from blood. Source of these receptors: a child aged 2 to 9 with CD3G deficiency.

This clone was found a few times. This chain links TRBV28 with TRBJ2-7, with D maybe TRBD1 (6 bases). V lost 5 bases, J lost 7 bases, and 12 bases lay in between. The CDR3 has 12 amino acids. Germline CDR1 MDHEN, CDR2 SYDVKM. The CDR3 spells CASSVQGGEQYF. The CDR3 DNA sequence: TGTGCCAGCAGTGTACAGGGTGGTGAGCAGTACTTC.

CDR3 sequence: CASSQRDFLGTSGRNPYEQYF. The CDR3 region has the DNA TGCGCCAGCAGCCAAAGGGACTTCCTTGGGACTAGCGGGAGGAACCCCTACGAGCAGTACTTC. V usage is TRBV4-1 and J usage is TRBJ2-7; 15 bases line up with TRBD2. CDR3 length: 21 residues. Losses at the gene ends were 2 bases for V and 2 bases for J; bases not matched to a gene: 16. Germline CDR1 and CDR2: MGHRA and YSYEKL.

In the case of this clone: A read error may account for a junction end that differs from germline. Other nucleotide sequences from this sample produce the same CDR3. This rearrangement joins TRBV2 to TRBJ2-7, with D possibly TRBD2 on 9 matching bases. The CDR3 spans 20 residues. Germline values: CDR1 SNHLY, CDR2 FYNNEI. CDR3 protein: CASRDRAASGRWGSSYEQYF. The CDR3, as DNA: TGTGCCAGCAGGGACAGGGCGGCCAGCGGGAGGTGGGGGAGCTCCTACGAGCAATACTTC. The full variable domain, in which reference TRBV2 and TRBJ2-7 provide the parts outside the CDR3, is EPEVTQTPSHQVTQMGQEVILRCVPISNHLYFYWYRQILGQKVEFLVSFYNNEISEKSEIFDDQFSVERPDGSNFTLKIRSTKLEDSAMYFCASRDRAASGRWGSSYEQYFGPGTRLTVT.

This clone was counted a few times. V gene TRBV28 combines with J gene TRBJ2-7, with 11 bases lining up with TRBD2. The germline V gene has CDR1 MDHEN and CDR2 SYDVKM. This CDR3 contains 15 residues. With V trimmed by 5 bases and J by 4 bases, 7 bases remained unmatched. CDR3 in DNA: TGTGCCAGCAGTCCGATAGCGGGAGGGCAGTACGAGCAGTACTTC. As protein: CASSPIAGGQYEQYF.

This clone was counted a single time. The chain uses TRBV6-1 and TRBJ2-1; perhaps TRBD2 as D (6 bases). V was shortened by 7 bases and J by 1 base, with 8 bases between the two germline ends. CDR3 size: 13 residues. CDR1 and CDR2 from the germline V gene are MNHNS and SASEGT. The DNA for the CDR3 is TGTGCCAGCATTGGGACTTCCTACAATGAGCAGTTCTTC. Its protein product is CASIGTSYNEQFF.

The chain employs TRBV7-3 and TRBJ2-5; 7 nucleotides agree with TRBD2. CDR1 and CDR2 (germline): SGHTA, FQGTGA. The CDR3 has 14 amino acids. J lost 5 bases, V lost 5 bases, and 8 bases had no gene match. The CDR3 nucleotides read TGTGCCAGCAGCCTTAGCGGGTTCGGGGAGACCCAGTACTTC. Translating gives CASSLSGFGETQYF. Based on the CDR3 plus reference TRBV7-3 and TRBJ2-5, the full variable domain is GAGVSQTPSNKVTEKGKYVELRCDPISGHTALYWYRQSLGQGPEFLIYFQGTGAADDSGLPNDRFFAVRPEGSVSTLKIQRTERGDSAVYLCASSLSGFGETQYFGPGTRLLVL.

V is TRBV7-8 and J is TRBJ2-7; 10 bases fit TRBD2. The CDR3 loop spans 15 amino acids. Trimming removed 1 base from V and 5 bases from J; junction bases left unmatched: 5. Germline CDR1 SGHVS, CDR2 FQNEAQ. CDR3 DNA sequence: TGTGCCAGCAGCTTAGGGAGCGGGAGGGCCGACGAGCAGTACTTC. It translates to CASSLGSGRADEQYF.

This chain uses TRBV28 with TRBJ2-7; D call uncertain. This CDR3 has 12 residues. The V and J ends lost 2 bases and 3 bases respectively, with 5 bases between them. Per the germline V gene, CDR1 is MDHEN and CDR2 is SYDVKM. For the CDR3, the DNA is TGTGCCAGCAGTTTAGACGGCTACGAGCAGTACTTC. It encodes CASSLDGYEQYF.

V is TRBV10-3 and J is TRBJ1-5; the D is unclear. The V gene lost 2 bases and the J gene lost 6 bases, with 5 bases spanning the gap. Looked up from germline, CDR1 is ENHRY and CDR2 is SYGVKD. CDR3 length: 12 amino acids. In DNA form, the CDR3 reads TGTGCCATCAGTGAGCCTGGTCAGCCCCAGCATTTT. This translates into CAISEPGQPQHF.

The chain links TRBV28 to TRBJ2-3; tentative D call: TRBD1 (5 bases). This CDR3 is built from 12 residues. The germline gives CDR1 MDHEN, CDR2 SYDVKM. V was clipped by 5 bases and J by 7 bases, with 10 bases between them. CDR3: CASSPRQNTQYF. The CDR3 DNA reads TGTGCCAGCAGTCCCCGACAGAATACGCAGTATTTT. Complete variable domain (other parts from reference TRBV28 and TRBJ2-3): DVKVTQSSRYLVKRTGEKVFLECVQDMDHENMFWYRQDPGLGLRLIYFSYDVKMKEKGDIPEGYSVSREKKERFSLILESASTNQTSMYLCASSPRQNTQYFGPGTRLTVL.

The chain carries TRBV7-9 and TRBJ2-1, with TRBD2 matching 7 bases. In germline, CDR1 is SEHNR, CDR2 FQNEAQ (reference sequence). The CDR3 contains 14 residues. V gave up 5 bases and J gave up 6 bases; unmatched junction bases: 7. The CDR3 DNA is TGTGCCAGCAGCCCGGCGACTAGCCCCAATGAGCAGTTCTTC. Amino acid sequence: CASSPATSPNEQFF.

Here the CDR3 DNA reads TGTGCCAGCAGCTTAGGAGGGGGCAAGCAGTACTTC. Translated: CASSLGGGKQYF. The V and J genes are TRBV7-9 and TRBJ2-7; 7 bases are shared with TRBD1. The length of the CDR3 is 12 residues. V was pared by 1 base and J by 8 bases, with 2 bases of the junction left unmatched. Per germline, CDR1 SEHNR and CDR2 FQNEAQ (reference sequence).

The chain is built from TRBV28 and TRBJ2-7; D is perhaps TRBD2 (5 bases). This CDR3 spans 15 amino acids. The germline V and J ends were trimmed by 4 bases and 2 bases, with 15 bases remaining between them. Germline assignment: CDR1 MDHEN and CDR2 SYDVKM. The CDR3 is CASSSPQRRTYEQYF. In DNA form, the CDR3 reads TGTGCCAGCAGTTCACCGCAAAGGAGGACCTACGAGCAGTACTTC.

In this sample, this clone turned up once. The chain has TRBV28 and TRBJ1-1; D remains unclear. V was clipped by 6 bases and J by 0 bases, with 11 bases between them. The V gene's germline CDR1 is MDHEN and CDR2 SYDVKM. This CDR3 has 14 residues. The CDR3 is CASRPSLMNTEAFF. CDR3 coding DNA: TGTGCCAGCAGACCAAGTTTAATGAACACTGAAGCTTTCTTT.

The V and J genes are TRBV6-6 and TRBJ1-3; D gene ambiguous. The ends were cut back, 10 bases at V and 6 bases at J, with 10 bases in the middle. Germline V gene lookup returns CDR1 MNHNY and CDR2 SVGAGI (reference sequence). The CDR3 has 11 amino acids. Here the CDR3 reads CAIKKENTIYF. As DNA, the CDR3 is TGTGCCATCAAGAAAGAAAACACCATATATTTT.

The V gene is TRBV6-1, the J gene TRBJ2-1; D unresolved. Germline lookup yields CDR1 MNHNS and CDR2 SASEGT. CDR3 length: 13 amino acids. V shed 7 bases and J shed 4 bases, with 11 bases lying between them. The CDR3 reads CASTCDLYNEQFF. DNA of the CDR3: TGTGCCAGCACTTGCGACTTGTACAATGAGCAGTTCTTC.

The chain employs TRBV11-2 and TRBJ2-7; TRBD1 is a possible D gene (5 bases). Trimming shortened V by 3 bases and J by 4 bases, and 10 bases separated the two germline ends. Germline lookup yields CDR1 SGHAT and CDR2 FQNNGV. CDR3 length equals 13 residues. CDR3 amino acids: CASSFGRGYEQYF. Here the CDR3 DNA reads TGTGCCAGCAGCTTTGGAAGGGGTTACGAGCAGTACTTC.

This clone was observed once. The sample holds other DNA sequences that translate to the same CDR3. The chain has TRBV19 and TRBJ2-1; 10 bases fit TRBD1. The CDR3 sequence is 14 residues long. Germline V gene sequence: CDR1 LNHDA, CDR2 SQIVND (reference sequence). Unmatched junction bases numbered 2, after V lost 3 bases and J lost 6 bases. The CDR3 here is CASSIGTGVNEQFF. In DNA form, the CDR3 reads TGTGCCAGTAGTATCGGGACAGGGGTCAATGAGCAGTTCTTC.

The V gene is TRBV4-1, the J gene TRBJ2-3; maybe TRBD2 (6 bases). The CDR3 length is 17 residues. Germline CDR1 is MGHRA and CDR2 is YSYEKL. V was trimmed by 0 bases and J by 3 bases, leaving 16 bases between them. CDR3 residues: CASSQDIQGGVTDTQYF. The DNA for the CDR3 is TGCGCCAGCAGCCAAGATATTCAGGGAGGAGTGACAGATACGCAGTATTTT.

The J gene is TRBJ2-1, the V gene TRBV27; no clear D. The ends were cut back, 5 bases at V and 4 bases at J, with 9 bases in the middle. The CDR3 has 13 residues. The germline gives CDR1 MNHEY, CDR2 SMNVEV (reference sequence). CDR3 amino acids: CASSMTLYNEQFF. The CDR3, as DNA: TGTGCCAGCAGTATGACACTTTACAATGAGCAGTTCTTC.

The CDR3 spells CASSWGRELFF. DNA for the CDR3: TGTGCCAGCTCATGGGGCCGGGAGCTGTTTTTT. This chain connects TRBV18 to TRBJ2-2, with D perhaps TRBD1 (5 bases). With 5 bases removed from V and 9 bases from J, the gap between germline ends came to 7 bases. Germline-derived CDR1 and CDR2 are KGHSH and LQKENI. This CDR3 contains 11 residues. The variable domain in full, with the rest retrieved from reference TRBV18 and TRBJ2-2, is NAGVMQNPRHLVRRRGQEARLRCSPMKGHSHVYWYRQLPEEGLKFMVYLQKENIIDESGMPKERFSAEFPKEGPSILRIQQVVRGDSAAYFCASSWGRELFFGEGSRLTVL.

This sequence joins TRBV10-2 and TRBJ2-3; TRBD2 is a possible D gene (5 bases). V was trimmed by 4 bases and J by 2 bases, leaving 10 bases between them. Germline V gives CDR1 WSHSY, CDR2 SAAADI. CDR3 length equals 14 residues. Here the CDR3 DNA reads TGCGCCAGCAGTGTAGGGAGTCCCACAGATACGCAGTATTTT. Its translation is CASSVGSPTDTQYF.

The rearrangement joins TRBV4-1 to TRBJ1-1; D possibly corresponds to TRBD1 (6 bases). Trimming removed 4 bases at V and 1 base at J, with 10 bases between. CDR3 size: 14 residues. CDR1 MGHRA and CDR2 YSYEKL come from the germline V gene. CDR3 sequence: CASSPTGQNTEAFF. The CDR3 coding sequence is TGCGCCAGCAGCCCAACGGGACAGAACACTGAAGCTTTCTTT.

The chain uses TRBV7-9 and TRBJ2-7; 7 nucleotides match TRBD1. The CDR3 length is 12 residues. The V gene end was trimmed by 4 bases and the J gene end by 6 bases; junction bases not matched to a gene: 3. The germline V gene encodes CDR1 SEHNR and CDR2 FQNEAQ (reference sequence). CDR3 region: CASSSAGGEQYF. The CDR3 nucleotides are TGTGCCAGCAGCTCAGCAGGGGGCGAGCAGTACTTC.

The gene calls are TRBV28 and TRBJ1-2, with D perhaps matching TRBD1 (6 bases). Looked up from germline, CDR1 is MDHEN and CDR2 is SYDVKM. V was shortened by 7 bases and J by 6 bases, with 15 bases between the two germline ends. The CDR3 has 13 residues. CDR3 protein: CASTLAGGDGYTF. CDR3 DNA: TGTGCCAGCACCCTTGCGGGGGGCGATGGCTACACCTTC.

The V and J genes are TRBV13 and TRBJ1-1; weak D call: TRBD1 (5 bases). Germline V gives CDR1 PRHDT, CDR2 FYEKMQ (reference sequence). V lost 3 bases to trimming and J lost 1 base, with 9 bases between them. CDR3 length equals 14 residues. The CDR3 nucleotides are TGTGCCAGCAGCTTCAGGGTGGAGAACACTGAAGCTTTCTTT. Its translation: CASSFRVENTEAFF.

The chain uses TRBV7-8 and TRBJ2-7; D unclear. The ends were cut back, 5 bases at V and 0 bases at J, with 14 bases in the middle. This CDR3 has 15 residues. Germline V CDR1 and CDR2: SGHVS, FQNEAQ. The CDR3: CASSTGRGSSYEQYF. CDR3 DNA sequence: TGTGCCAGCAGCACCGGGCGAGGTTCCTCCTACGAGCAGTACTTC.

This chain links TRBV7-9 with TRBJ2-5; D is ambiguous. Trimming took off 5 bases at V and 4 bases at J, with 11 bases between the two ends. From germline, CDR1 is SEHNR and CDR2 FQNEAQ (reference sequence). The CDR3 spans 13 residues. The CDR3 nucleotides read TGTGCCAGCAGCCTACCCTTGGGAGAGACCCAGTACTTC. It translates to CASSLPLGETQYF.